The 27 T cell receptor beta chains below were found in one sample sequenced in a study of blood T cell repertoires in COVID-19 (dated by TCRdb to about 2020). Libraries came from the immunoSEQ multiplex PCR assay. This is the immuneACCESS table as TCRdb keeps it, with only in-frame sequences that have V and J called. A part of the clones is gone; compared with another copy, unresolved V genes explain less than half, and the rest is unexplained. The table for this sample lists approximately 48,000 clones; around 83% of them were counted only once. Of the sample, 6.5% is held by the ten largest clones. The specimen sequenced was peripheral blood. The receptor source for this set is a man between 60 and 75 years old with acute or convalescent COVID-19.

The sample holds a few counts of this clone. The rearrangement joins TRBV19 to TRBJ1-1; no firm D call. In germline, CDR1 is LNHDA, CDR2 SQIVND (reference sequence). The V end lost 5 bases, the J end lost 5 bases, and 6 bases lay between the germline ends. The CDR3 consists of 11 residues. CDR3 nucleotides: TGTGCCAGTAGTGCTAGGACTGAAGCTTTCTTT. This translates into CASSARTEAFF.

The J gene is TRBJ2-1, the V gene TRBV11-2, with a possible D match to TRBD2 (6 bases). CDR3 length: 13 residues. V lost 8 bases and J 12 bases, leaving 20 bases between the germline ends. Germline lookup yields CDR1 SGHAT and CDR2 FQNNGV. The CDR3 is CASRDWLFDGQFF. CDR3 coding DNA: TGTGCCAGCCGGGACTGGTTGTTTGATGGGCAGTTCTTC.

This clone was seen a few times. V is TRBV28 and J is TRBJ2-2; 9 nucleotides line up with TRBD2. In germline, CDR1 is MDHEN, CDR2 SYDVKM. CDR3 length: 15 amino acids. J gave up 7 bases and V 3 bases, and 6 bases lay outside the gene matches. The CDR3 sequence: CASSFLGGRVGELFF. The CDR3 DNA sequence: TGTGCCAGCAGTTTCCTCGGCGGGAGGGTCGGGGAGCTGTTTTTT.

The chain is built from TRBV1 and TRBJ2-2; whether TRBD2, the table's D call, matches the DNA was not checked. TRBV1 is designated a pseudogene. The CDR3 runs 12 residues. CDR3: CTSSPGLGELFF. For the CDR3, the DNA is TGCACCAGCAGCCCAGGACTCGGGGAGCTGTTTTTT.

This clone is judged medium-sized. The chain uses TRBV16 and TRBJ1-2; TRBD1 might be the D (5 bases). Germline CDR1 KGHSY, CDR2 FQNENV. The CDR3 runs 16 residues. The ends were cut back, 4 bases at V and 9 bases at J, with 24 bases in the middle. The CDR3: CASSLDLFSEGTSYTF. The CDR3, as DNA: TGTGCCAGCAGCCTCGATTTATTCTCGGAGGGGACCAGCTACACCTTC.

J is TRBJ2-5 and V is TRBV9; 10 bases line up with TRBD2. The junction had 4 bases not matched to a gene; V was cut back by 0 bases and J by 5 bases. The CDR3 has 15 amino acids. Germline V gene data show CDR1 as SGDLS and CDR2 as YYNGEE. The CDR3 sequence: CASSVASGSLETQYF. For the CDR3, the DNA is TGTGCCAGCAGCGTAGCTAGCGGGAGTCTTGAGACCCAGTACTTC. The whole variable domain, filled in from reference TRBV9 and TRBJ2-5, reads DSGVTQTPKHLITATGQRVTLRCSPRSGDLSVYWYQQSLDQGLQFLIQYYNGEERAKGNILERFSAQQFPDLHSELNLSSLELGDSALYFCASSVASGSLETQYFGPGTRLLVL.

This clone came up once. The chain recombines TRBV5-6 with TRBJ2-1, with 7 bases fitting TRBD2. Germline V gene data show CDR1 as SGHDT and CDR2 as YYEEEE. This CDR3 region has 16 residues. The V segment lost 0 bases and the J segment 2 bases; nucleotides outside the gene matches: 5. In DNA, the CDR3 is TGTGCCAGCAGCTTGGAAGGGAGGGCCGCCTACAATGAGCAGTTCTTC. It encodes CASSLEGRAAYNEQFF.

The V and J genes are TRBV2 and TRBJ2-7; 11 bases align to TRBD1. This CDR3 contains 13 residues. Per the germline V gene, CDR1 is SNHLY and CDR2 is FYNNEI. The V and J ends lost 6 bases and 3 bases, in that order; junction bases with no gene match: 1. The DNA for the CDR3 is TGTGCCAGCAGGGACAGGGGGCGCTACGAGCAGTACTTC. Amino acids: CASRDRGRYEQYF.

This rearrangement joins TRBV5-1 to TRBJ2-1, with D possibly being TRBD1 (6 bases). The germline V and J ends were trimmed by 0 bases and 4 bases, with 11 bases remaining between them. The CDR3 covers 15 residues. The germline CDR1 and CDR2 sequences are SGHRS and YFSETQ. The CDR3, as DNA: TGCGCCAGCAGCTTGGTGGGCAGGGGTTACAATGAGCAGTTCTTC. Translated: CASSLVGRGYNEQFF.

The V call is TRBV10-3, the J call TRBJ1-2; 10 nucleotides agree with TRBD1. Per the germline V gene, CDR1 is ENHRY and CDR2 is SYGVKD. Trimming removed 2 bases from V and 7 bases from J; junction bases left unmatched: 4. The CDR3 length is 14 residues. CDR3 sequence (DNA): TGTGCCATCAGTGAGGTTGGACAGGGGGGTGGCTACACCTTC. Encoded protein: CAISEVGQGGGYTF.

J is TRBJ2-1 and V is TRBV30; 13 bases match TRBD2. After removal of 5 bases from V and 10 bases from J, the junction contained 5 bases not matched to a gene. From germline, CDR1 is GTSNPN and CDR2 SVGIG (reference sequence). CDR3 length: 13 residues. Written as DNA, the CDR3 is TGTGCCTGGGGACTAGCGGGAGCGGGAGAGCAGTTCTTC. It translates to CAWGLAGAGEQFF.

As DNA, the CDR3 is TGCAGTGCTAGTGACCCCGGACAGGCTAACTATGGCTACACCTTC. As protein: CSASDPGQANYGYTF. The chain is built from TRBV20-1 and TRBJ1-2, with 7 positions matching TRBD1. Per germline, CDR1 DFQATT and CDR2 SNEGSKA (reference sequence). The CDR3 runs 15 residues. With 3 bases clipped from V and 0 bases from J, the junction kept 7 bases outside the gene matches.

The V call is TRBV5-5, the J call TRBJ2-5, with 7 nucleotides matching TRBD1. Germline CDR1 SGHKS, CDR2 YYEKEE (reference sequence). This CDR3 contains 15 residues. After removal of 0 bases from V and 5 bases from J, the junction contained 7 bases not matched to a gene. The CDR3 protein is CASSLARGSLETQYF. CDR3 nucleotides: TGTGCCAGCAGCTTGGCCAGGGGGTCGCTGGAGACCCAGTACTTC.

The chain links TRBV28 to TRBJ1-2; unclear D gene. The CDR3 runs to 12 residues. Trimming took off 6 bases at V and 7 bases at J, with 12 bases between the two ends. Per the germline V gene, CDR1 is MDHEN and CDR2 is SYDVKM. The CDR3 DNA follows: TGTGCCAGCAGCGATACAAAATCTGGCTACACCTTC. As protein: CASSDTKSGYTF.

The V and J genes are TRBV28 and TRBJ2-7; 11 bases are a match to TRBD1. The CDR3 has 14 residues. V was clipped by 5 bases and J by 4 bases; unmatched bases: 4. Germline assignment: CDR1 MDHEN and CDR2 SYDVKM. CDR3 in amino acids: CASSGGQGAYEQYF. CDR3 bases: TGTGCCAGCAGTGGCGGACAGGGGGCTTACGAGCAGTACTTC.

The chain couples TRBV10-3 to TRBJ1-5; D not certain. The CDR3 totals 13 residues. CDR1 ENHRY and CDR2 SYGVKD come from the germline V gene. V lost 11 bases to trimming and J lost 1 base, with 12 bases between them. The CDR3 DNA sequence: TGTGCCTCCAAGGCACAGAGCAATCAGCCCCAGCATTTT. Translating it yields CASKAQSNQPQHF.

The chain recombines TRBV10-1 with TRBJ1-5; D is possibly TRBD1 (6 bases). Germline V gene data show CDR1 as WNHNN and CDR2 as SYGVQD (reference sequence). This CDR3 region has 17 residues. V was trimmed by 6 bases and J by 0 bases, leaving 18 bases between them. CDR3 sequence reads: CASSAFRTEYSNQPQHF. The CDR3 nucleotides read TGCGCCAGCAGCGCTTTTCGGACAGAATATAGCAATCAGCCCCAGCATTTT.

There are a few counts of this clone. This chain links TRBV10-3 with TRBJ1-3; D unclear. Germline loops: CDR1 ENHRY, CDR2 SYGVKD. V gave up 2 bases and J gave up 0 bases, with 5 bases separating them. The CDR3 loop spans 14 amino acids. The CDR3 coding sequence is TGTGCCATCAGTGAGGCGGGCTCTGGAAACACCATATATTTT. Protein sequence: CAISEAGSGNTIYF.

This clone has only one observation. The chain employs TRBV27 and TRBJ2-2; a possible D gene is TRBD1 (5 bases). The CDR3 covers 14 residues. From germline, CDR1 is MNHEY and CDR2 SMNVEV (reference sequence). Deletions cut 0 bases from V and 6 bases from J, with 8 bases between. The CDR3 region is CASSLSWGAGELFF. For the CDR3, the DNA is TGTGCCAGCAGTTTATCGTGGGGCGCCGGGGAGCTGTTTTTT.

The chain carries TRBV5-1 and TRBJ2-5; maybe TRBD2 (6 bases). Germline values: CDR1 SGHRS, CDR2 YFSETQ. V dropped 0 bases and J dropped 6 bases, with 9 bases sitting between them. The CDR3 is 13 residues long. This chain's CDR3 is CASSLDGSKTQYF. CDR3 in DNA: TGCGCCAGCAGCTTGGACGGGAGTAAGACCCAGTACTTC.

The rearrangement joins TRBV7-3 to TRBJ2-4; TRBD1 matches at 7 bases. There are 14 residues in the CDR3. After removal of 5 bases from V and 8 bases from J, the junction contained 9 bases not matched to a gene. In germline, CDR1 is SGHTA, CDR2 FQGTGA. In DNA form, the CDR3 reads TGTGCCAGCAGCCTAGGGGGCCCCCCCGACATTCAGTACTTC. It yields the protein CASSLGGPPDIQYF.

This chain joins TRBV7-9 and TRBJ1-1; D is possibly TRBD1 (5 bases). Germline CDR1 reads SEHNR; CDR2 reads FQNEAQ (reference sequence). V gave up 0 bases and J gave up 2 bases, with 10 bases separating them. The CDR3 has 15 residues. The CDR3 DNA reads TGTGCCAGCAGCTTAGCGAGGCAGGGCAACACTGAAGCTTTCTTT. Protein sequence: CASSLARQGNTEAFF. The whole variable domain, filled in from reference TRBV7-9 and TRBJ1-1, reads DTGVSQNPRHKITKRGQNVTFRCDPISEHNRLYWYRQTLGQGPEFLTYFQNEAQLEKSRLLSDRFSAERPKGSFSTLEIQRTEQGDSAMYLCASSLARQGNTEAFFGQGTRLTVV.

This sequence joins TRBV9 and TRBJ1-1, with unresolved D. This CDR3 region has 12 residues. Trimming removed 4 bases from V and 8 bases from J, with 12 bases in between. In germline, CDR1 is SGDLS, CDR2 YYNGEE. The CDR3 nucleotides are TGTGCCAGCAGCCCGCACGAGGGAGAAGCTTTCTTT. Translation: CASSPHEGEAFF. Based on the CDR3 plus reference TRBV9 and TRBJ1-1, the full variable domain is DSGVTQTPKHLITATGQRVTLRCSPRSGDLSVYWYQQSLDQGLQFLIQYYNGEERAKGNILERFSAQQFPDLHSELNLSSLELGDSALYFCASSPHEGEAFFGQGTRLTVV.

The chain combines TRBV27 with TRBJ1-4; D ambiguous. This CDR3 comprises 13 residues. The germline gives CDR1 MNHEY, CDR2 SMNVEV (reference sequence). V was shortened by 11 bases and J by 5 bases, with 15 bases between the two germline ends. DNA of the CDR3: TGTGCCTTCCGCGGGGAAATCAATGAAAAACTGTTTTTT. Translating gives CAFRGEINEKLFF. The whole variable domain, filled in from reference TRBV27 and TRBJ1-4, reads EAQVTQNPRYLITVTGKKLTVTCSQNMNHEYMSWYRQDPGLGLRQIYYSMNVEVTDKGDVPEGYKVSRKEKRNFPLILESPSPNQTSLYFCAFRGEINEKLFFGSGTQLSVL.

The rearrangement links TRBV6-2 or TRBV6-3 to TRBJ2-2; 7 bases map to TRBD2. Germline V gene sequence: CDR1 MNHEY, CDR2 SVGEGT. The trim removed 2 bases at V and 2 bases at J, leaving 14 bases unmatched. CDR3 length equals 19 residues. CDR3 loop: CASSYNIADSSGNTGELFF. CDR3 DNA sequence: TGTGCCAGCAGTTACAATATCGCCGATTCTAGCGGAAACACCGGGGAGCTGTTTTTT.

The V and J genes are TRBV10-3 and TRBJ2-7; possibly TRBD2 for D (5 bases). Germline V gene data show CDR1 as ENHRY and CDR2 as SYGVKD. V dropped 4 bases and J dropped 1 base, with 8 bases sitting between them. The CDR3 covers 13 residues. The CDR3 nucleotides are TGTGCCATCAGTGGGAGGCAGTCCTACGAGCAGTACTTC. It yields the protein CAISGRQSYEQYF.

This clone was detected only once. In DNA, the CDR3 is TGTGCCAGCGGTACTCAACAGCAAGCCCAGCATTTT. It translates to CASGTQQQAQHF. The V call is TRBV28, the J call TRBJ1-5; no clear D. The CDR3 extends over 12 amino acids. In germline, CDR1 is MDHEN, CDR2 SYDVKM. The V end lost 8 bases, the J end lost 11 bases, and 16 bases lay between the germline ends.